The 13 T cell receptor beta chains given below trace back to one sample, sequenced in a study. TCRdb itself ran the 5' RACE reads through MiXCR, one entry per CDR3 protein. Seen here are roughly 45,000 distinct CDR3 sequences, around 23% observed once, and the top ten hold over 3.5%. Cells sorted as Tregs were CD4+, CD25+ and CD127-/low. What was sequenced was Tregs sorted from a lymph node. The receptors here all came from a female donor with breast cancer.

This clonotype has more than one count but fewer than ten. CDR3 coding DNA: TGTGCCAGCAGTTTATCTGAGGCAGGGGGAGTAAACAATGAGCAGTTCTTC. Its translation: CASSLSEAGGVNNEQFF. The rearrangement uses TRBV27 and TRBJ2-1; the match to TRBD1 covers 7 bases. CDR1 and CDR2 (germline): MNHEY, SMNVEV (reference sequence). The CDR3 has 17 residues. The trim removed 0 bases at V and 5 bases at J, leaving 10 bases unmatched.

This clonotype was seen at least ten times. V and J are TRBV7-2 and TRBJ1-2; 9 bases match TRBD1. Germline V gene lookup returns CDR1 SGHTA and CDR2 FQGNSA. There are 13 residues in the CDR3. The ends lost 5 bases at V and 5 bases at J; junction bases unmatched: 3. The CDR3 DNA reads as TGTGCCAGCAGCCCGGGACAGGGATATGGCTACACCTTC. Translation gives CASSPGQGYGYTF. The whole variable domain, filled in from reference TRBV7-2 and TRBJ1-2, reads GAGVSQSPSNKVTEKGKDVELRCDPISGHTALYWYRQSLGQGLEFLIYFQGNSAPDKSGLPSDRFSAERTGGSVSTLTIQRTQQEDSAVYLCASSPGQGYGYTFGSGTRLTVV.

CDR3 sequence: CASSLGTDPRGYTF. In DNA, the CDR3 is TGTGCCAGCAGCCTTGGGACGGATCCAAGAGGCTACACCTTC. The chain links TRBV7-9 to TRBJ1-2, with D perhaps TRBD1 (5 bases). The CDR3 runs to 14 residues. Germline V lookup: CDR1 SEHNR, CDR2 FQNEAQ (reference sequence). V was clipped by 5 bases and J by 8 bases, with 18 bases between them.

This clonotype has a count of ten or more. The chain carries TRBV9 and TRBJ2-5; maybe TRBD2 (5 bases). V was trimmed by 0 bases and J by 0 bases, leaving 9 bases between them. The CDR3 totals 15 residues. Germline V gene sequence: CDR1 SGDLS, CDR2 YYNGEE. The CDR3 sequence is CASSVGNGNQETQYF. The CDR3 DNA reads TGTGCCAGCAGCGTAGGAAACGGGAACCAAGAGACCCAGTACTTC.

With respect to this clonotype: No conserved phenylalanine or tryptophan ends this CDR3, so it is likely a read error. CDR3 region: CASSQDRGPYEQYS. In DNA form, the CDR3 reads TGTGCCAGCAGCCAGGACAGGGGGCCCTACGAGCAGTACTCC. The V gene is TRBV3-1, the J gene TRBJ2-7; TRBD1 matches 11 bases. V shed 3 bases, J shed 2 bases, and the junction held 0 bases outside the gene matches. CDR3 size: 14 residues. Germline-derived CDR1 and CDR2 are LGHDT and YNNKEL (reference sequence).

This clonotype is medium-sized (0.01 to 0.1%) by share. V and J are TRBV5-5 and TRBJ2-7, with TRBD2 as a possible D gene (5 bases). The V gene lost 5 bases and the J gene lost 2 bases, with 11 bases spanning the gap. Germline-derived CDR1 and CDR2 are SGHKS and YYEKEE (reference sequence). The CDR3 has 13 amino acids. CDR3 nucleotides: TGTGCCAGCAGTACACTAGAGACCTACGAGCAGTACTTC. This encodes CASSTLETYEQYF.

This clonotype was observed many times. This rearrangement joins TRBV5-1 to TRBJ1-3, with D hard to call. Germline CDR1 is SGHRS and CDR2 is YFSETQ. The V end lost 4 bases, the J end lost 0 bases, and 5 bases lay between the germline ends. The CDR3 is 13 residues long. CDR3 nucleotide sequence: TGCGCCAGCAGCCTTGGCTCTGGAAACACCATATATTTT. Translating gives CASSLGSGNTIYF.

This clonotype occurred many times. This chain joins TRBV28 and TRBJ1-2; 9 bases agree with TRBD1. The germline CDR1 and CDR2 sequences are MDHEN and SYDVKM. The trim removed 6 bases at V and 4 bases at J, leaving 12 bases unmatched. This CDR3 has 16 amino acids. The CDR3 DNA reads TGTGCCAGCAGCCAAACCCCCGGGACAGGGTCCTATGGCTACACCTTC. Residues: CASSQTPGTGSYGYTF.

V usage is TRBV11-2 and J usage is TRBJ2-7; 12 bases are shared with TRBD2. CDR3 length: 15 residues. CDR1 SGHAT and CDR2 FQNNGV come from the germline V gene. After removal of 1 base from V and 2 bases from J, the junction contained 0 bases not matched to a gene. The CDR3 nucleotides read TGTGCCAGCAGCTTAGGACTAGCGGGAGCCTACGAGCAGTACTTC. It codes for CASSLGLAGAYEQYF.

This clonotype has more than one count but fewer than ten. Written as DNA, the CDR3 is TGTGCCAGCAGCGCCTATCCGACATACAGGGGCGAGCAGTACTTC. Translated, it gives CASSAYPTYRGEQYF. The rearrangement uses TRBV7-9 and TRBJ2-7; 7 nucleotides match TRBD1. There are 15 residues in the CDR3. Germline V gene lookup returns CDR1 SEHNR and CDR2 FQNEAQ (reference sequence). Trimming at V came to 5 bases and at J to 6 bases, leaving 13 bases not matched to a gene.

This clonotype was picked up many times. This chain links TRBV6-6 with TRBJ2-7, with D perhaps matching TRBD1 (5 bases). The CDR3 has 14 residues. CDR1 and CDR2 from the germline V gene are MNHNY and SVGAGI (reference sequence). The V and J ends lost 6 bases and 2 bases respectively, with 14 bases between them. CDR3 bases: TGTGCCAGCAGCCTAAGGACACAAACCTACGAGCAGTACTTC. Encoded protein: CASSLRTQTYEQYF.

This clonotype turned up a few times. A much larger clone is a single base away; this may be a read error. This sequence joins TRBV7-3 and TRBJ2-1; 12 nucleotides align to TRBD2. CDR1 SGHTA and CDR2 FQGTGA come from the germline V gene. This CDR3 region has 17 residues. The CDR3 region has the DNA TGTGCCAGCAGCTTAAACCCGCCCGGACTAGCGGGGCATGAGCAGCTCTTC. Amino acids: CASSLNPPGLAGHEQLF.

This clonotype was counted only a few times. Sequence at one end of the junction differs from germline and may be a read error. The CDR3: CTSSDDRGTGELFF. CDR3 sequence (DNA): TGTACCAGCAGTGACGACAGGGGAACCGGGGAGCTGTTTTTT. This rearrangement joins TRBV25-1 to TRBJ2-2; 8 nucleotides align to TRBD1. Germline V CDR1 and CDR2: MGHDK, SYGVNS. The CDR3 covers 14 residues.